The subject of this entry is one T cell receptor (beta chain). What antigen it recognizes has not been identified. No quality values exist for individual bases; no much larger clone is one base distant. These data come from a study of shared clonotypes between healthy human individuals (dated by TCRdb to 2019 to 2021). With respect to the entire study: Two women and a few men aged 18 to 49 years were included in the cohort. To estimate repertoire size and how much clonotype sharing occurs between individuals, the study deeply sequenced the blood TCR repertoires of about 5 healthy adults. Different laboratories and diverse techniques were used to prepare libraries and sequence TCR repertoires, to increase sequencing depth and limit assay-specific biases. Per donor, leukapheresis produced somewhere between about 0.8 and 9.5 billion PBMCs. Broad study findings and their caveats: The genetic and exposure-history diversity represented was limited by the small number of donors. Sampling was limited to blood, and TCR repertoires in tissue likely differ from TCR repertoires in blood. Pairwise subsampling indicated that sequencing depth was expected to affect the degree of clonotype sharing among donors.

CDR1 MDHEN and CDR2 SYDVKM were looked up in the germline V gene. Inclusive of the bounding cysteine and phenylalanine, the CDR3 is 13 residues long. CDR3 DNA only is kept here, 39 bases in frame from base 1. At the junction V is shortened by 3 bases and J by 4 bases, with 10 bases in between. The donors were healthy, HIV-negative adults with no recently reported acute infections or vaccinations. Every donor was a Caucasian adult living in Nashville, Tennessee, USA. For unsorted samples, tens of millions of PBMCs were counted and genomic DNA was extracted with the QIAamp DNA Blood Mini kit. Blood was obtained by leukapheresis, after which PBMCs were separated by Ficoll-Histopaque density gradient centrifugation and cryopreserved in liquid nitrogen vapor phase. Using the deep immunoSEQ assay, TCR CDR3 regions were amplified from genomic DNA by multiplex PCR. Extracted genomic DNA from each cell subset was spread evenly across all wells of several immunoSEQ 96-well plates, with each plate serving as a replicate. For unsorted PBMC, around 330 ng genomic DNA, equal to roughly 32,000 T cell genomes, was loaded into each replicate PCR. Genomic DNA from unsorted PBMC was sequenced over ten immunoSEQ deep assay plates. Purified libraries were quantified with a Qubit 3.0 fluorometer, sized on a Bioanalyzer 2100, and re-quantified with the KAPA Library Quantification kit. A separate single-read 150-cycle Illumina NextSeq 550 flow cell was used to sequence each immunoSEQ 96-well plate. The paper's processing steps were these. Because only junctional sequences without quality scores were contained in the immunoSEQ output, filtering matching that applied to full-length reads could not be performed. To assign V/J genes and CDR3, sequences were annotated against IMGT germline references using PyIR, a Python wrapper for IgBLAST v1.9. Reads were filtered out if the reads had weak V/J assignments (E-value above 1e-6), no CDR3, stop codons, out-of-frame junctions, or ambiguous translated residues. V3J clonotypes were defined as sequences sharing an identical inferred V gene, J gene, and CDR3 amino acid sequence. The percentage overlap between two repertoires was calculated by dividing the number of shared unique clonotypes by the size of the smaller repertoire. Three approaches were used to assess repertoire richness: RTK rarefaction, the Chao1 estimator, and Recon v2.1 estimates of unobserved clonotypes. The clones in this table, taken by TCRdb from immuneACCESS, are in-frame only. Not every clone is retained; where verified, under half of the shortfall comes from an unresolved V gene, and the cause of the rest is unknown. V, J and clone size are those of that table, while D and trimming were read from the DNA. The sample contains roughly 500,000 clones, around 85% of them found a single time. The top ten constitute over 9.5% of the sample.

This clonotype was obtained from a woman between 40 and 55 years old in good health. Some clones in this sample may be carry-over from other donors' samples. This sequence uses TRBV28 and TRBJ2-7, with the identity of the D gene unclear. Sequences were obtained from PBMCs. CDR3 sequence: CASSFSDRYEQYF. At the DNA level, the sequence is TGTGCCAGCAGTTTCTCCGACCGATACGAGCAGTACTTC.